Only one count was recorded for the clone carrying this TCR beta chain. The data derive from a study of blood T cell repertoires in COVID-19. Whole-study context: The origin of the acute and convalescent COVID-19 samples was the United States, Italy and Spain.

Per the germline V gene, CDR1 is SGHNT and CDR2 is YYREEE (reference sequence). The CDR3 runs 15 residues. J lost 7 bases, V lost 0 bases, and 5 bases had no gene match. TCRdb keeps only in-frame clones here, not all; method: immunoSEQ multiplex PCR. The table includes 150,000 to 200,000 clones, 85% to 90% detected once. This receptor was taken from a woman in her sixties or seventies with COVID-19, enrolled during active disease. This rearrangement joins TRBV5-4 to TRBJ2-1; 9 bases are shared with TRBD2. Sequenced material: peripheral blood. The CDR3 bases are TGTGCCAGCAGCTTGGTCGCGCGGGGGGGAAATGAGCAGTTCTTC. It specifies CASSLVARGGNEQFF.